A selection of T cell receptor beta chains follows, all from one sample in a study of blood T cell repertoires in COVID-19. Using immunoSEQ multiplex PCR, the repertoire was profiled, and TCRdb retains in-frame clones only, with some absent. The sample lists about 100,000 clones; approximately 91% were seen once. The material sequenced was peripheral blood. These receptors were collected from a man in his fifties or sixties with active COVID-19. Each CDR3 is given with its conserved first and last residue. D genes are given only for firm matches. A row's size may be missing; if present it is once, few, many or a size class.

CDR3: CASSPTENQPQHF; DNA: TGTGCCAGCTCACCTACAGAAAATCAGCCCCAGCATTTT; V: TRBV18; J: TRBJ1-5; size: -; length: 13; D: -
CDR3: CASSQNRDRAPGANVLTF; DNA: TGTGCCAGCAGCCAGAACCGGGACAGGGCACCCGGGGCCAACGTCCTGACTTTC; V: TRBV3-1/TRBV3-2; J: TRBJ2-6; size: -; length: 18; D: TRBD1
CDR3: CATSRDRGPPYGYTF; DNA: TGTGCCACCAGCAGAGATCGAGGCCCCCCATATGGCTACACCTTC; V: TRBV15; J: TRBJ1-2; size: once; length: 15; D: -
CDR3: CASSHHRVDSGNTIYF; DNA: TGCGCCAGCAGCCACCACAGGGTTGACTCTGGAAACACCATATATTTT; V: TRBV4-1; J: TRBJ1-3; size: -; length: 16; D: -
CDR3: CASTSGQFPFF; DNA: TGTGCCAGCACATCGGGACAGTTTCCTTTCTTT; V: TRBV12-3/TRBV12-4; J: TRBJ1-1; size: -; length: 11; D: TRBD1
CDR3: CASSLNRDNYGYTF; DNA: TGTGCCAGCAGCCTGAACAGGGATAACTATGGCTACACCTTC; V: TRBV7-8; J: TRBJ1-2; size: few; length: 14; D: -
CDR3: CASSLLGDGYEQYF; DNA: TGTGCCAGCAGCCTCCTCGGGGATGGCTACGAGCAGTACTTC; V: TRBV27; J: TRBJ2-7; size: -; length: 14; D: -
CDR3: CASSLAGGILNYGYTF; DNA: TGTGCCAGCAGCTTAGCGGGGGGGATCCTCAACTATGGCTACACCTTC; V: TRBV7-2; J: TRBJ1-2; size: -; length: 16; D: -
CDR3: CASSRAGETEAFF; DNA: TGTGCCAGCAGTCGTGCTGGTGAGACTGAAGCTTTCTTT; V: TRBV3-1/TRBV3-2; J: TRBJ1-1; size: -; length: 13; D: -
CDR3: CASSLSIPGNTIYF; DNA: TGTGCCAGCAGCTTATCCATTCCTGGAAACACCATATATTTT; V: TRBV11-2; J: TRBJ1-3; size: -; length: 14; D: -
CDR3: CAISGSSTSQETQYF; DNA: TGTGCCATCAGCGGATCCTCGACTAGCCAAGAGACCCAGTACTTC; V: TRBV10-3; J: TRBJ2-5; size: -; length: 15; D: -
CDR3: CASSVQTGDVGKTQYF; DNA: TGTGCCAGCAGCGTCCAGACAGGGGACGTCGGGAAGACCCAGTACTTC; V: TRBV9; J: TRBJ2-5; size: once; length: 16; D: TRBD1
CDR3: CASSPALTGNDQPQHF; DNA: TGTGCCAGCTCACCTGCACTAACGGGAAATGACCAGCCCCAGCATTTT; V: TRBV18; J: TRBJ1-5; size: -; length: 16; D: -
CDR3: CASKGQTNTIYF; DNA: TGTGCCAGCAAGGGGCAGACAAACACCATATATTTT; V: TRBV28; J: TRBJ1-3; size: -; length: 12; D: -
CDR3: CASSGSGSSYEQYF; DNA: TGTGCCAGCAGCGGGTCAGGGTCTTCCTACGAGCAGTACTTC; V: TRBV5-6; J: TRBJ2-7; size: -; length: 14; D: -
CDR3: CAIGSGMTDTQYF; DNA: TGTGCCATCGGAAGCGGGATGACAGATACGCAGTATTTT; V: TRBV7-8; J: TRBJ2-3; size: -; length: 13; D: TRBD2
CDR3: CASSLDVAGREQYF; DNA: TGCGCCAGCAGCTTGGACGTTGCGGGCCGCGAGCAGTACTTC; V: TRBV5-1; J: TRBJ2-7; size: -; length: 14; D: -
CDR3: CASSPGDYGTESTEAFF; DNA: TGTGCCAGCTCACCAGGGGACTATGGGACTGAGAGTACTGAAGCTTTCTTT; V: TRBV18; J: TRBJ1-1; size: -; length: 17; D: -
CDR3: CASSLRGGGELFF; DNA: TGTGCCAGCAGCCTCAGAGGGGGCGGGGAGCTGTTTTTT; V: TRBV9; J: TRBJ2-2; size: -; length: 13; D: -
CDR3: CASSSRVEDTIYF; DNA: TGTGCCAGCAGCTCCCGGGTCGAGGACACCATATATTTT; V: TRBV11-2; J: TRBJ1-3; size: -; length: 13; D: -
CDR3: CASTDRNEQFF; DNA: TGTGCCAGTACCGATAGAAATGAGCAGTTCTTC; V: TRBV19; J: TRBJ2-1; size: -; length: 11; D: -
CDR3: CASSPYGDTQYF; DNA: TGTGCCAGCAGCCCCTACGGGGATACGCAGTATTTT; V: TRBV14; J: TRBJ2-3; size: -; length: 12; D: -
CDR3: CASSLTDTNNEQFF; DNA: TGTGCCAGCTCACTAACGGACACCAACAATGAGCAGTTCTTC; V: TRBV18; J: TRBJ2-1; size: -; length: 14; D: -
CDR3: CASSQARRASGNTIYF; DNA: TGTGCCAGCAGCCAAGCACGCAGGGCCTCTGGAAACACCATATATTTT; V: TRBV14; J: TRBJ1-3; size: -; length: 16; D: -
CDR3: CASTHRAGNEKLFF; DNA: TGTGCCAGCACCCATCGGGCAGGGAATGAAAAACTGTTTTTT; V: TRBV3-1/TRBV3-2; J: TRBJ1-4; size: -; length: 14; D: -
CDR3: CASSPSPQGWETQYF; DNA: TGTGCCAGCAGTCCCTCCCCCCAGGGGTGGGAGACCCAGTACTTC; V: TRBV7-9; J: TRBJ2-5; size: once; length: 15; D: -
CDR3: CASSGIRDRGRNTGELFF; DNA: TGTGCCAGCAGCGGAATCCGGGACAGGGGGCGAAACACCGGGGAGCTGTTTTTT; V: TRBV7-6; J: TRBJ2-2; size: -; length: 18; D: TRBD1
CDR3: CAISVLGLGNTIYF; DNA: TGTGCCATCAGTGTGCTGGGGCTCGGAAACACCATATATTTT; V: TRBV10-3; J: TRBJ1-3; size: -; length: 14; D: -
CDR3: CASSQVILGGHEQFF; DNA: TGTGCCAGCAGCCAAGTAATATTAGGAGGTCATGAGCAGTTCTTC; V: TRBV4-2; J: TRBJ2-1; size: -; length: 15; D: -
CDR3: CASSGGGRTGELFF; DNA: TGTGCCAGCAGTGGCGGGGGAAGGACCGGGGAGCTGTTTTTT; V: TRBV6-1; J: TRBJ2-2; size: -; length: 14; D: TRBD2
CDR3: CASSFGQGARGNTIYF; DNA: TGCGCCAGCAGCTTCGGACAGGGGGCACGAGGAAACACCATATATTTT; V: TRBV5-1; J: TRBJ1-3; size: -; length: 16; D: TRBD1
CDR3: CASSMDSLFSGNTIYF; DNA: TGTGCCAGTAGTATGGACAGTCTGTTCTCCGGAAACACCATATATTTT; V: TRBV19; J: TRBJ1-3; size: -; length: 16; D: -
CDR3: CASSLVADMYGELFF; DNA: TGCGCCAGCAGCTTGGTTGCCGACATGTACGGGGAGCTGTTTTTT; V: TRBV5-1; J: TRBJ2-2; size: -; length: 15; D: -
CDR3: CASSQEGHMSSYEQYF; DNA: TGCGCCAGCAGCCAAGAAGGACATATGAGCTCCTACGAGCAGTACTTC; V: TRBV4-1; J: TRBJ2-7; size: -; length: 16; D: -
CDR3: CASSWDRNTGELFF; DNA: TGCGCCAGCAGTTGGGACAGGAACACCGGGGAGCTGTTTTTT; V: TRBV10-1; J: TRBJ2-2; size: -; length: 14; D: TRBD1
CDR3: CASSLVSAGVRTEAFF; DNA: TGTGCCAGCAGCTTAGTGTCGGCAGGGGTTAGGACTGAAGCTTTCTTT; V: TRBV7-8; J: TRBJ1-1; size: -; length: 16; D: -
CDR3: CASSPPGRGNSPLHF; DNA: TGTGCCAGCAGCCCGCCGGGACGGGGGAATTCACCCCTCCACTTT; V: TRBV21-1; J: TRBJ1-6; size: once; length: 15; D: -
CDR3: CASSLSRGATYEQYF; DNA: TGTGCCAGCAGCTTGAGCAGGGGGGCGACCTACGAGCAGTACTTC; V: TRBV5-4; J: TRBJ2-7; size: -; length: 15; D: -
CDR3: CASTRTGDEKLFF; DNA: TGTGCCAGCACTAGGACAGGTGACGAAAAACTGTTTTTT; V: TRBV25-1; J: TRBJ1-4; size: -; length: 13; D: TRBD1
CDR3: CASSSDLAAHTDTQYF; DNA: TGTGCCAGCAGCTCCGACCTAGCGGCCCACACAGATACGCAGTATTTT; V: TRBV5-8; J: TRBJ2-3; size: -; length: 16; D: TRBD2
CDR3: CASSIGEEDRPYNEQFF; DNA: TGTGCCAGTAGTATAGGGGAAGAGGACAGGCCCTACAATGAGCAGTTCTTC; V: TRBV19; J: TRBJ2-1; size: -; length: 17; D: TRBD1
CDR3: CASSPGSAGTNEKLFF; DNA: TGCGCCAGCAGCCCTGGGTCGGCAGGGACTAATGAAAAACTGTTTTTT; V: TRBV5-1; J: TRBJ1-4; size: -; length: 16; D: -
CDR3: CASSSYNRDLNYGYTF; DNA: TGTGCCAGCAGCTCTTATAACAGGGACCTGAACTATGGCTACACCTTC; V: TRBV11-2; J: TRBJ1-2; size: -; length: 16; D: -
CDR3: CASSRRENTEAFF; DNA: TGTGCCAGTAGTAGGAGGGAGAACACTGAAGCTTTCTTT; V: TRBV19; J: TRBJ1-1; size: -; length: 13; D: -